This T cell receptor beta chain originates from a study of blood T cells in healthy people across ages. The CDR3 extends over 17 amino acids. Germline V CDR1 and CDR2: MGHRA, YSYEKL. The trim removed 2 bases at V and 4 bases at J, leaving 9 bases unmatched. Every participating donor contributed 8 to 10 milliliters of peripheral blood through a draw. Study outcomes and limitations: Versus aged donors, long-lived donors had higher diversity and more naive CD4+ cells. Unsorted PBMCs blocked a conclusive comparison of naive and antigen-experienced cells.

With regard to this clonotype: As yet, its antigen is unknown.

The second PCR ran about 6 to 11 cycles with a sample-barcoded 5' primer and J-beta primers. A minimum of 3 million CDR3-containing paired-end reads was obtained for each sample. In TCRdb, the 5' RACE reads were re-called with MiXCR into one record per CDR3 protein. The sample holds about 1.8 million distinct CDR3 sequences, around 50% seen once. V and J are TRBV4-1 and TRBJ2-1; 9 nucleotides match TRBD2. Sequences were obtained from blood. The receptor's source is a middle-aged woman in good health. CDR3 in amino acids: CASSQLAGLSNYNEQFF. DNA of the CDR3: TGCGCCAGCAGCCAACTAGCGGGGCTTTCCAATTACAATGAGCAGTTCTTC.